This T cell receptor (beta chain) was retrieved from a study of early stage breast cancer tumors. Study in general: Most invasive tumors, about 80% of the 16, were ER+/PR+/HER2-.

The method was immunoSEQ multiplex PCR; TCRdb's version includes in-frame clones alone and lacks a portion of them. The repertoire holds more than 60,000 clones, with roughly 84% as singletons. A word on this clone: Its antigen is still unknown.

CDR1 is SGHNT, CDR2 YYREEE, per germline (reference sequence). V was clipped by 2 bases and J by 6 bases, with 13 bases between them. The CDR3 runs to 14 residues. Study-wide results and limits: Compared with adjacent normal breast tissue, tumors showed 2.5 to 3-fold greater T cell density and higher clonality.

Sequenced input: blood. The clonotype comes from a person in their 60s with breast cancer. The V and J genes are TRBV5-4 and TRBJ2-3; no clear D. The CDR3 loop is CASSFVGIRDTQYF. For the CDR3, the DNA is TGTGCCAGCAGCTTTGTCGGTATTAGGGATACGCAGTATTTT.